This T cell receptor beta chain was profiled in a study of shared clonotypes between healthy human individuals. Some clones are missing from TCRdb's copy, which holds only in-frame ones; the method was immunoSEQ multiplex PCR. There are 2 million to 2.5 million clones in the sample; approximately 95% occur only once, and about 0.13% lies in the top ten. CDR1 and CDR2 (germline): MDHEN, SYDVKM. With 6 bases removed from V and 3 bases from J, the gap between germline ends came to 12 bases. The CDR3 totals 14 residues. V gene TRBV28 combines with J gene TRBJ1-5; D gene uncertain. The material sequenced was naive CD4+ T cells sorted from blood. As for subset: CD45RA+ positively selected. This clonotype was sampled from a man between 18 and 29 years old in good health. CDR3 nucleotides: TGTGCCAGCAGAGGCCCCGAACCCAATCAGCCCCAGCATTTT. Amino acid sequence: CASRGPEPNQPQHF.